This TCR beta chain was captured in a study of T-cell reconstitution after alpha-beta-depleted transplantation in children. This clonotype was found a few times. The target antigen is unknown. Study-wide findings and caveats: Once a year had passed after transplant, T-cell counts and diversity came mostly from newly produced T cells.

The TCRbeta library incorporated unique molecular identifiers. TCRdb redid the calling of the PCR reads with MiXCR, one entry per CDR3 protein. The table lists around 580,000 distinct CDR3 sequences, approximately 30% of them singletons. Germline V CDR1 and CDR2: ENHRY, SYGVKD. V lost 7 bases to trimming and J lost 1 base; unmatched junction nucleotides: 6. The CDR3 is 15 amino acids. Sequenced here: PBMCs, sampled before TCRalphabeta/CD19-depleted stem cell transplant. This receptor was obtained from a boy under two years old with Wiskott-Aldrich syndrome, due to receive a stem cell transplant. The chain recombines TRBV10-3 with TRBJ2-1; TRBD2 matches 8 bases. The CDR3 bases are TGTGCCATCACCGAAGCGGGAGTGTCCTACAATGAGCAGTTCTTC. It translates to CAITEAGVSYNEQFF.